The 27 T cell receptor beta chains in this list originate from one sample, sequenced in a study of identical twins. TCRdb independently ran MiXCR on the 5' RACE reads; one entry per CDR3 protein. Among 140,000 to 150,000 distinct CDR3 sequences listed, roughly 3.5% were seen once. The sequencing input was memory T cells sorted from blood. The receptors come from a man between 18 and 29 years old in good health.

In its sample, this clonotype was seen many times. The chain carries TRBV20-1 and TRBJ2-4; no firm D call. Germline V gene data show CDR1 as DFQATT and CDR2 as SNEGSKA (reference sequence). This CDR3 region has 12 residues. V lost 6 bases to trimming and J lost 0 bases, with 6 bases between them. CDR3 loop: CSAGVAKNIQYF. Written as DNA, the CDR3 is TGCAGTGCCGGTGTAGCCAAAAACATTCAGTACTTC.

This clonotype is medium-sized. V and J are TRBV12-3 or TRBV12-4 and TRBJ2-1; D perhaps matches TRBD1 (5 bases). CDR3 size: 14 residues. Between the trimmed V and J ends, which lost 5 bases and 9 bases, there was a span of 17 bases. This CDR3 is CASSPSGLLGEQFF. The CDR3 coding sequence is TGTGCCAGCAGTCCCTCAGGGTTATTGGGTGAGCAGTTCTTC.

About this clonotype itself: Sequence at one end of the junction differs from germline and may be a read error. CDR3 region: CANGPAGRGYNERFF. In DNA, the CDR3 is TGTGCCAACGGCCCTGCCGGGAGGGGGTACAATGAGCGGTTCTTC. The chain uses TRBV2 and TRBJ2-1; the match to TRBD2 covers 8 bases. The CDR3 runs to 15 residues. The germline gives CDR1 SNHLY, CDR2 FYNNEI.

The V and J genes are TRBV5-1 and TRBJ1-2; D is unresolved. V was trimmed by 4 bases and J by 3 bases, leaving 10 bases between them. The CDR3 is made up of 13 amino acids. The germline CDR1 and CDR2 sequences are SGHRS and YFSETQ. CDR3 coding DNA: TGCGCCAGCAGCCGAGGGAGGGACTATGGCTACACCTTC. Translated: CASSRGRDYGYTF.

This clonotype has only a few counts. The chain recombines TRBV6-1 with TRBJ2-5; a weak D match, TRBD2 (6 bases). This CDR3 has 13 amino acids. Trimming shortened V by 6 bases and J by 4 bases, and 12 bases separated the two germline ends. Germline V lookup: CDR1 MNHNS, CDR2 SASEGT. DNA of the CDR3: TGTGCCAGCAGATGGGGGGTGGGAGAGACCCAGTACTTC. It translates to CASRWGVGETQYF.

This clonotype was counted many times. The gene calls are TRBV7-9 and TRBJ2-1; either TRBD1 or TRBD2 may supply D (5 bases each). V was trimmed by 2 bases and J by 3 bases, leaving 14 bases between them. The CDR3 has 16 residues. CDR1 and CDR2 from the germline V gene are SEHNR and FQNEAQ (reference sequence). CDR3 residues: CASSLSRDVGYNEQFF. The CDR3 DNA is TGTGCCAGCAGCTTAAGCCGGGACGTAGGCTACAATGAGCAGTTCTTC. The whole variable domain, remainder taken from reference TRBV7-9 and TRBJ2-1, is DTGVSQNPRHKITKRGQNVTFRCDPISEHNRLYWYRQTLGQGPEFLTYFQNEAQLEKSRLLSDRFSAERPKGSFSTLEIQRTEQGDSAMYLCASSLSRDVGYNEQFFGPGTRLTVL.

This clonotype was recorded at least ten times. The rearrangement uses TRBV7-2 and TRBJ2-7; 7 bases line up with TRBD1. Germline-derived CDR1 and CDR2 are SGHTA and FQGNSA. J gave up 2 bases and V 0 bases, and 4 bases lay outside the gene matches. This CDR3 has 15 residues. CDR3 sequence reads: CASSLAGDSPYEQYF. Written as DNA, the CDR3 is TGTGCCAGCAGCTTAGCCGGGGACAGTCCCTACGAGCAGTACTTC.

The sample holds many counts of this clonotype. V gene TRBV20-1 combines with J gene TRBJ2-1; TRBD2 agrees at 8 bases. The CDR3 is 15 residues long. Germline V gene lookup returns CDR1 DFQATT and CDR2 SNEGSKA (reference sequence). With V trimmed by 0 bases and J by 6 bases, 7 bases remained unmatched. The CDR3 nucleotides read TGCAGTGCTAGAGATATCGGGAGGGTCCGCAATGAGCAGTTCTTC. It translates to CSARDIGRVRNEQFF.

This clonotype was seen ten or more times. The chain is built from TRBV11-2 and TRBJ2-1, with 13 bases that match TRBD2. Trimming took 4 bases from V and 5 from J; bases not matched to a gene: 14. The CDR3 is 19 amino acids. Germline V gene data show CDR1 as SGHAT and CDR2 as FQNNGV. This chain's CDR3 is CASSSVGHTSGRANNEQFF. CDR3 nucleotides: TGTGCCAGCAGCTCTGTGGGACACACTAGCGGGAGGGCCAACAATGAGCAGTTCTTC.

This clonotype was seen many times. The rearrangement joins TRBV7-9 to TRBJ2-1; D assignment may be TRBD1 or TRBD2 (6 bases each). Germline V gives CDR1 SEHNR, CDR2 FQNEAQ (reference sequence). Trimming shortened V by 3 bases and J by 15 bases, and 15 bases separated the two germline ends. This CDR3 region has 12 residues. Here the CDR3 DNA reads TGTGCCAGCAGCTTTGAGGGGGGATCGCTGTTCTTC. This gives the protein CASSFEGGSLFF.

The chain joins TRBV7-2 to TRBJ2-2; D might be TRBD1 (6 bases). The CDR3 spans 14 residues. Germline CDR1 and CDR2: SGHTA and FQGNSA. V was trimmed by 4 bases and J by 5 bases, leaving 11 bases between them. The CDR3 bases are TGTGCCAGCAGCTCAGGGGAATGGACCGGGGAGCTGTTTTTT. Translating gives CASSSGEWTGELFF.

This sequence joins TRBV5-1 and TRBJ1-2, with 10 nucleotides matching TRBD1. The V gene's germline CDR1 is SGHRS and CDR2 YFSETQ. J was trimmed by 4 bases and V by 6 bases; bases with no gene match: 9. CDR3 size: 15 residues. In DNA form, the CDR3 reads TGCGCCAGCACGGTGACAGGGGGCGCGATCTATGGCTACACCTTC. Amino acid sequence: CASTVTGGAIYGYTF.

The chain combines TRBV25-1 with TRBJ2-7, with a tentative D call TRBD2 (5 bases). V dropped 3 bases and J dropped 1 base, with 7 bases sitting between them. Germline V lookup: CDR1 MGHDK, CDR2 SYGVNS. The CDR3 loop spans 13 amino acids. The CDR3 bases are TGTGCCAGCAGTGAGGGCGGGTCCTACGAGCAGTACTTC. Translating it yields CASSEGGSYEQYF.

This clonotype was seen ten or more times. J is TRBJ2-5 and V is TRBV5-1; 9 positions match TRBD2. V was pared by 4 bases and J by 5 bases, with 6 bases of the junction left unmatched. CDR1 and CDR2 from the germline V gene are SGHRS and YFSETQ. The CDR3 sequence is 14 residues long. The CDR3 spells CASSGTSRRETQYF. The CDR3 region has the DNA TGCGCCAGCAGCGGGACTAGCAGGAGGGAGACCCAGTACTTC.

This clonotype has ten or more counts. The CDR3 DNA reads as TGTGCCAGCAGTGCCCCGCGGGCGCGGGTTAGGTCCGGGGAGCTGTTTTTT. Its translation is CASSAPRARVRSGELFF. The chain links TRBV2 to TRBJ2-2; the D gene is possibly TRBD2 (5 bases). The CDR3 is 17 amino acids. V lost 4 bases and J lost 6, with 21 bases in between. The germline CDR1 and CDR2 sequences are SNHLY and FYNNEI. The full variable domain, completed using reference TRBV2 and TRBJ2-2, is EPEVTQTPSHQVTQMGQEVILRCVPISNHLYFYWYRQILGQKVEFLVSFYNNEISEKSEIFDDQFSVERPDGSNFTLKIRSTKLEDSAMYFCASSAPRARVRSGELFFGEGSRLTVL.

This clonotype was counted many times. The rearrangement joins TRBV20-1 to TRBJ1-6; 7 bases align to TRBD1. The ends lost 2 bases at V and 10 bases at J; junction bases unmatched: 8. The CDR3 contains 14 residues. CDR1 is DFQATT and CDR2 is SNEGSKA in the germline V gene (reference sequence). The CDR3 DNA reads TGCAGTGCTAGAAACAGGGGTTTTGGATCACCCCTCCACTTT. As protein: CSARNRGFGSPLHF.

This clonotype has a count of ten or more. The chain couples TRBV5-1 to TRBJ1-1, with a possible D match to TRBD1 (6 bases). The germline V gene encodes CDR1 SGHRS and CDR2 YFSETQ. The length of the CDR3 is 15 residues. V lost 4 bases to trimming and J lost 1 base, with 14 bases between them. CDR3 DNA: TGCGCCAGCAGCAATACACAGGGATGGAACACTGAAGCTTTCTTT. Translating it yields CASSNTQGWNTEAFF.

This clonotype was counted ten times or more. The CDR3 protein is CASRRTSGRVYEQFF. The CDR3 DNA reads as TGCGCCAGCAGACGGACTAGCGGGAGGGTATATGAGCAGTTCTTC. This chain connects TRBV5-1 to TRBJ2-1; TRBD2 agrees at 15 bases. The germline V gene encodes CDR1 SGHRS and CDR2 YFSETQ. The CDR3 has 15 residues. After removal of 5 bases from V and 8 bases from J, the junction contained 5 bases not matched to a gene.

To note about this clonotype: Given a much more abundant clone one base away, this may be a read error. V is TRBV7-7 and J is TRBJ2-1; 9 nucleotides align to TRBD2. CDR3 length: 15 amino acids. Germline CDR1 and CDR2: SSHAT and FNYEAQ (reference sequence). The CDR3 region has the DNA TGTGCCAGCAGCTTAGTAGCGGGAGCCAACAATGAGGAGTTCTTC. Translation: CASSLVAGANNEEFF. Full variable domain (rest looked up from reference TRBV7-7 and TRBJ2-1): GAGVSQSPRYKVTKRGQDVTLRCDPISSHATLYWYQQALGQGPEFLTYFNYEAQPDKSGLPSDRFSAERPEGSISTLTIQRTEQRDSAMYRCASSLVAGANNEEFFGPGTRLTVL.

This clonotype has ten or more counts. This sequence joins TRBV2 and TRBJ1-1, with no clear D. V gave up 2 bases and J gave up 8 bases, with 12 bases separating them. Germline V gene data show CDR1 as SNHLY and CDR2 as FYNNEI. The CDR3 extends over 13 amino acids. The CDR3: CASSEWQRMEAFF. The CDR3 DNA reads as TGTGCCAGCAGTGAATGGCAGCGGATGGAAGCTTTCTTT. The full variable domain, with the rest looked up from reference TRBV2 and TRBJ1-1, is EPEVTQTPSHQVTQMGQEVILRCVPISNHLYFYWYRQILGQKVEFLVSFYNNEISEKSEIFDDQFSVERPDGSNFTLKIRSTKLEDSAMYFCASSEWQRMEAFFGQGTRLTVV.

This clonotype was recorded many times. CDR3 in amino acids: CASSGTRTGELFF. For the CDR3, the DNA is TGTGCCAGCAGTGGGACTAGAACCGGGGAGCTGTTTTTT. The chain links TRBV28 to TRBJ2-2; the match to TRBD2 covers 8 bases. The J segment lost 5 bases and the V segment lost 5 bases, leaving 1 base of the junction unmatched. The CDR3 runs to 13 residues. Germline V gives CDR1 MDHEN, CDR2 SYDVKM. Full variable domain (outside the CDR3, taken from reference TRBV28 and TRBJ2-2): DVKVTQSSRYLVKRTGEKVFLECVQDMDHENMFWYRQDPGLGLRLIYFSYDVKMKEKGDIPEGYSVSREKKERFSLILESASTNQTSMYLCASSGTRTGELFFGEGSRLTVL.

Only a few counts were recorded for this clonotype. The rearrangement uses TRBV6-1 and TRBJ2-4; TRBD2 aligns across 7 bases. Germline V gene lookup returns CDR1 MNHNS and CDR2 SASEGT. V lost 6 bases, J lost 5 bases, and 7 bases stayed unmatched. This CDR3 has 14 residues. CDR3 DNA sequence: TGTGCCAGCAGCCTAGGACGGGGGGAAAACATTCAGTACTTC. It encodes CASSLGRGENIQYF.

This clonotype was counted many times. CDR3 DNA: TGTGCCAGCAGCCAGGGGGCTTTGGGCAATCAGCCCCAGCATTTT. Its protein is CASSQGALGNQPQHF. The V gene is TRBV6-1, the J gene TRBJ1-5; 8 nucleotides line up with TRBD1. Looked up from germline, CDR1 is MNHNS and CDR2 is SASEGT. The V segment lost 6 bases and the J segment 2 bases; nucleotides outside the gene matches: 6. CDR3 length equals 15 residues.

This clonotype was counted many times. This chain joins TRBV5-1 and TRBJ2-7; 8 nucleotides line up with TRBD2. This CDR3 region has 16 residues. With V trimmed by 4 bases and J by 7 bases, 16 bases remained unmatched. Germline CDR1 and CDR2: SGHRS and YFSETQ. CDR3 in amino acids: CASSPDPYAGGREQYV. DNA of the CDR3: TGCGCCAGCAGCCCCGACCCCTACGCGGGAGGACGTGAGCAGTACGTC.

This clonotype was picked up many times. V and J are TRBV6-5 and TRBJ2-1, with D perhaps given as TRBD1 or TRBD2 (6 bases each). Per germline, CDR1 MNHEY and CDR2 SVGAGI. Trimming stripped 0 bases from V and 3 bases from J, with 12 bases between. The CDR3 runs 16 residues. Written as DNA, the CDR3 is TGTGCCAGCAGTTACTCTAGGGGGGCCAGCTACAATGAGCAGTTCTTC. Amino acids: CASSYSRGASYNEQFF.

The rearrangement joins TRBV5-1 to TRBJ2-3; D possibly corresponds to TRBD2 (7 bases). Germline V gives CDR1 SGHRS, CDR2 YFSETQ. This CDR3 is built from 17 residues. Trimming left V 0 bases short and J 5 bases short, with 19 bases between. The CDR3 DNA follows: TGCGCCAGCAGCTTGGGGGCCCGGGGGGCGCATCAAGATACGCAGTATTTT. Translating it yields CASSLGARGAHQDTQYF.

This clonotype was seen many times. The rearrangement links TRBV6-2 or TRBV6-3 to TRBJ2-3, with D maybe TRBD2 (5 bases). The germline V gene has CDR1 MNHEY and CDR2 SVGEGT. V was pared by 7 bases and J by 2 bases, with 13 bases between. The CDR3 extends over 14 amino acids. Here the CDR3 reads CASNQRRVTDTQYF. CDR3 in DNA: TGTGCCAGCAACCAGAGGCGGGTCACAGATACGCAGTATTTT.